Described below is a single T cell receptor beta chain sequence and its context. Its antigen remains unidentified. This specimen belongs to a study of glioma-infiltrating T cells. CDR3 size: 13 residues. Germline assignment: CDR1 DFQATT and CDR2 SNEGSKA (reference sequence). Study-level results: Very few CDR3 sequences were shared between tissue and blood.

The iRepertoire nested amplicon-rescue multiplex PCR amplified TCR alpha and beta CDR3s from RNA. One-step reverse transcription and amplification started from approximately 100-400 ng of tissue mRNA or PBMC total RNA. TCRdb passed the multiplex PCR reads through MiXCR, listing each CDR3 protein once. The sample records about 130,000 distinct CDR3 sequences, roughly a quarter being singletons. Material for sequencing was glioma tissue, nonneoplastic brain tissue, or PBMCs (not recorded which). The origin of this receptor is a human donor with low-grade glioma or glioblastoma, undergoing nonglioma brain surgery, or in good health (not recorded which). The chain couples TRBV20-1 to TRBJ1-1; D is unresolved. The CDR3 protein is CSVRFIMNTEAFF. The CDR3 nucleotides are TGCAGCGTCCGTTTTATCATGAACACTGAAGCTTTCTTT.